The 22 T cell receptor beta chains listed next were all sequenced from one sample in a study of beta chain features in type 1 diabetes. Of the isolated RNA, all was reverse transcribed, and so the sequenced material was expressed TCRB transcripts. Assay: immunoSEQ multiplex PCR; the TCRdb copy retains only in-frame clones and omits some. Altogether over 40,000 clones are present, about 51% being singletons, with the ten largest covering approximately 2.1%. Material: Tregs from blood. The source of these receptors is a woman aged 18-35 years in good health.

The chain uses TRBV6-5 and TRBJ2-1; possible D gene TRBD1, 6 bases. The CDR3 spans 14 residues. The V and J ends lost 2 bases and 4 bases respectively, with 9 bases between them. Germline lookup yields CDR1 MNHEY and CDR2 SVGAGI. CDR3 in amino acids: CASSYRTAYNEQFF. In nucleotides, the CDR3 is TGTGCCAGCAGTTACAGGACAGCTTACAATGAGCAGTTCTTC.

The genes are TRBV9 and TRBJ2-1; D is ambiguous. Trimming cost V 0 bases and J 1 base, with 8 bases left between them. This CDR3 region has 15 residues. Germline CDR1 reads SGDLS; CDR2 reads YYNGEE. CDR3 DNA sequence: TGTGCCAGCAGCGTAGAACGGGTATCCTACAATGAGCAGTTCTTC. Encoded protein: CASSVERVSYNEQFF.

The CDR3, as DNA: TGTGCCAGCTCACGAACGGACAACACCAATCAGCCCCAGCATTTT. Amino acids: CASSRTDNTNQPQHF. The chain is built from TRBV18 and TRBJ1-5, with D perhaps matching TRBD1 (5 bases). The germline V and J ends were trimmed by 4 bases and 3 bases, with 13 bases remaining between them. Germline CDR1 KGHSH, CDR2 LQKENI. This CDR3 contains 15 residues.

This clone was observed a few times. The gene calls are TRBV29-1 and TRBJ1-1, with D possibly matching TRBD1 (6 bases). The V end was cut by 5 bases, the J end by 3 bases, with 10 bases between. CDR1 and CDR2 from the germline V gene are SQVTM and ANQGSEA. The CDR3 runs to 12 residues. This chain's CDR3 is CSVKTGHTEAFF. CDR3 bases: TGCAGCGTTAAAACAGGGCACACTGAAGCTTTCTTT.

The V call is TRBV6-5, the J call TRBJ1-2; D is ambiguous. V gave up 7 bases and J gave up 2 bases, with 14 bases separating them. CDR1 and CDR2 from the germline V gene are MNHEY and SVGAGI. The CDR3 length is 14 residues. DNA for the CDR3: TGTGCCAGCACAGAGAGGGAAGGAAACTATGGCTACACCTTC. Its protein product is CASTEREGNYGYTF.

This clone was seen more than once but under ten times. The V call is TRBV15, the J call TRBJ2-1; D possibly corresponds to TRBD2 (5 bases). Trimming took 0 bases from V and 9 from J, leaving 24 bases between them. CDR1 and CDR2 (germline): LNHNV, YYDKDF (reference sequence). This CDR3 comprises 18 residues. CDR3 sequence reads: CATSRDRFEDFIYVEQFF. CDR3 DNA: TGTGCCACCAGCAGAGATCGATTTGAGGACTTTATCTATGTTGAGCAGTTCTTC. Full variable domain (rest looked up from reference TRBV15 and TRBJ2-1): DAMVIQNPRYQVTQFGKPVTLSCSQTLNHNVMYWYQQKSSQAPKLLFHYYDKDFNNEADTPDNFQSRRPNTSFCFLDIRSPGLGDTAMYLCATSRDRFEDFIYVEQFFGPGTRLTVL.

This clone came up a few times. Here the CDR3 reads CASSLRGYNEQFF. The CDR3 coding sequence is TGTGCCAGCAGCTTAAGAGGTTACAATGAGCAGTTCTTC. This sequence joins TRBV7-9 and TRBJ2-1; D unresolved. The CDR3 is 13 amino acids. Germline lookup yields CDR1 SEHNR and CDR2 FQNEAQ (reference sequence). V shed 2 bases and J shed 4 bases, with 6 bases lying between them.

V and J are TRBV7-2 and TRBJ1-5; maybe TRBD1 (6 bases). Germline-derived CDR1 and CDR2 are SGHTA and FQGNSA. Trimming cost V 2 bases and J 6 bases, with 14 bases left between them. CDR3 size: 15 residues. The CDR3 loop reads CASSLLAGGGQPQHF. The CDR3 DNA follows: TGTGCCAGCAGCTTACTAGCGGGGGGCGGTCAGCCCCAGCATTTT.

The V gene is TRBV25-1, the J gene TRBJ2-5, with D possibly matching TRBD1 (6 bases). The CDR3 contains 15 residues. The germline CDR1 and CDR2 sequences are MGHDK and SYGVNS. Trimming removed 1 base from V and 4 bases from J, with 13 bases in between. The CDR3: CASSESAGVPETQYF. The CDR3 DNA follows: TGTGCCAGCAGTGAATCTGCAGGGGTCCCAGAGACCCAGTACTTC.

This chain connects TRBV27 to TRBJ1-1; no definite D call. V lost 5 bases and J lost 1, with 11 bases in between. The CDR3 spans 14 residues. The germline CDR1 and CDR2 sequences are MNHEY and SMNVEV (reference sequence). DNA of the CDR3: TGTGCCAGCAGTCTAGCGAGGACGAACACTGAAGCTTTCTTT. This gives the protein CASSLARTNTEAFF.

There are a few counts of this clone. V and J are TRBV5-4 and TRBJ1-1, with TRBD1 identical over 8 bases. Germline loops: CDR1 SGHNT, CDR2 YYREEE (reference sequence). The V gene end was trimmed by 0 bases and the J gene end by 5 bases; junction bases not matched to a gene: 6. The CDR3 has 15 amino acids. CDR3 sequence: CASSLVGRGQTEAFF. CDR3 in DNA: TGTGCCAGCAGCTTGGTAGGCAGGGGGCAAACTGAAGCTTTCTTT.

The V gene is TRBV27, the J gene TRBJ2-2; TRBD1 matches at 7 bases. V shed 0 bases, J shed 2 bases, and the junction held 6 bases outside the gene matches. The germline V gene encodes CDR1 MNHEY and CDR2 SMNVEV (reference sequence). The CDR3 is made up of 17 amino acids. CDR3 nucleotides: TGTGCCAGCAGTTTATCGATAGGGGGCCGAAACACCGGGGAGCTGTTTTTT. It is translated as CASSLSIGGRNTGELFF.

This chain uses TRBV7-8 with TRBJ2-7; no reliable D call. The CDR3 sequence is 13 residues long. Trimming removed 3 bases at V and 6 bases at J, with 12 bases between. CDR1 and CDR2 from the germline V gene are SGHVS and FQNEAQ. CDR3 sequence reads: CASSFDPESEQYF. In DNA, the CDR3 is TGTGCCAGCAGCTTTGACCCGGAGAGCGAGCAGTACTTC.

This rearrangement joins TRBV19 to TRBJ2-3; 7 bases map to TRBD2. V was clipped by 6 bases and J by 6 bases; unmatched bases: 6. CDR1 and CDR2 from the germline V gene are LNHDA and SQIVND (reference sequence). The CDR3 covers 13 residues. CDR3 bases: TGTGCCAGTAGGGCGGGAGTTTATGATACGCAGTATTTT. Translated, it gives CASRAGVYDTQYF.

This CDR3 is CASSAGGQGVQEQFF. The CDR3 bases are TGTGCCAGCAGTGCCGGTGGACAGGGGGTTCAGGAGCAGTTCTTC. The chain links TRBV6-5 to TRBJ2-1; the match to TRBD1 covers 10 bases. The V gene end was trimmed by 5 bases and the J gene end by 10 bases; junction bases not matched to a gene: 11. This CDR3 has 15 amino acids. The germline CDR1 and CDR2 sequences are MNHEY and SVGAGI.

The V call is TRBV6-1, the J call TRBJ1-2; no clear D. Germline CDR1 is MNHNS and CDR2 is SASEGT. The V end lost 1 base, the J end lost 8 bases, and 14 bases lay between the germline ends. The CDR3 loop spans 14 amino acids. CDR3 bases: TGTGCCAGCAGTGAAGTCTGGGGAGGAGGAGGCTACACCTTC. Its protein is CASSEVWGGGGYTF.

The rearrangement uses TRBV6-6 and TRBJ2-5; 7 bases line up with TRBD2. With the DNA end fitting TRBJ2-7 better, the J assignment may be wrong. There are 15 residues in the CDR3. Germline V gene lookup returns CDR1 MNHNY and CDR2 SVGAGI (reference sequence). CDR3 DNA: TGTGCCAGCAGCCCCCCGAGTAGCGGGTCCTACGAGCAGTACTTC. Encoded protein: CASSPPSSGSYEQYF.

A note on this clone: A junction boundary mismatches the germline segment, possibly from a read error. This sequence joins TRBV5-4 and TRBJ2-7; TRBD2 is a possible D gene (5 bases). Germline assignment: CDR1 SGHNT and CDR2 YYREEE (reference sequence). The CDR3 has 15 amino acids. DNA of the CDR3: TGCGCCAGCAGCCAAGGAGGCCTTAGCTCCTACGAGCAGTACTTC. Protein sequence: CASSQGGLSSYEQYF.

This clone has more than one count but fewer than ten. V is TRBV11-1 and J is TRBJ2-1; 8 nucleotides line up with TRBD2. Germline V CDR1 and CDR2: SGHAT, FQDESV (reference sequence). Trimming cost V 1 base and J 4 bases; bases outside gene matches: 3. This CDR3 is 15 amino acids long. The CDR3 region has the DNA TGTGCCAGCAGCTTAGGCGGGACTAGGTACAATGAGCAGTTCTTC. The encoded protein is CASSLGGTRYNEQFF.

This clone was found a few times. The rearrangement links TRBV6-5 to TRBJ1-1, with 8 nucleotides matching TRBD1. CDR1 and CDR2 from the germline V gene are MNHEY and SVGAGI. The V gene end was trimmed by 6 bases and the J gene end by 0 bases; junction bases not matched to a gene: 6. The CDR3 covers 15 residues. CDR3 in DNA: TGTGCCAGCAGCGGACAGGGCCACATGAACACTGAAGCTTTCTTT. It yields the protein CASSGQGHMNTEAFF.

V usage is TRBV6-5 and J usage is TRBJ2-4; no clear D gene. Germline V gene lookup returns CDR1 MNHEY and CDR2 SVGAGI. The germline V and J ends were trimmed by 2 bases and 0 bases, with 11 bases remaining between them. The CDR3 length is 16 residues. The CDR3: CASSYGPLRAKNIQYF. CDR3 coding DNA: TGTGCCAGCAGTTACGGCCCTTTACGAGCCAAAAACATTCAGTACTTC.

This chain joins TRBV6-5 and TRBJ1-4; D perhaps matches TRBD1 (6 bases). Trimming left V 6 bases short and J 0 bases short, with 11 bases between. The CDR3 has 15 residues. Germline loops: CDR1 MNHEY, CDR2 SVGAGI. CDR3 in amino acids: CASRPHRATNEKLFF. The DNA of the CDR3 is TGTGCCAGCAGACCCCACAGGGCAACTAATGAAAAACTGTTTTTT.